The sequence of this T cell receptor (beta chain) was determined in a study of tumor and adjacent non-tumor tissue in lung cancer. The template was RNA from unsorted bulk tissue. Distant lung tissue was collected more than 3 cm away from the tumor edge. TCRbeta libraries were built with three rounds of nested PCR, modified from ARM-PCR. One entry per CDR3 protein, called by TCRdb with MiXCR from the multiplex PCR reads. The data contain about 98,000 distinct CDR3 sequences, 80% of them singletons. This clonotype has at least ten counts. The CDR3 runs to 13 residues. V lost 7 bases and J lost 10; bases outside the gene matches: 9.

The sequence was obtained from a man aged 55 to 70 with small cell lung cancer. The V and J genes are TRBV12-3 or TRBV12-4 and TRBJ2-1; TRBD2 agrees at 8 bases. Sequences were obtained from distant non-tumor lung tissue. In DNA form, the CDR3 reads TGTGCCAGCACCCTAGGACTAGCAGGGGAGCAGTTCTTC. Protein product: CASTLGLAGEQFF.